The clone carrying this TCR beta chain was counted many times. Its specificity is not known. The entry originates in a study of glioma-infiltrating T cells. Study findings and constraints: Above-expected tissue-blood divergence occurred in all gliomas, most in low-grade ones.

Using RNA template, CDR3s of TCR alpha and beta were amplified with iRepertoire arm-PCR. Tissue mRNA or PBMC total RNA, roughly 90-400 ng, went into one-step reverse transcription and amplification. TCRdb re-analysed the multiplex PCR reads in MiXCR, keeping a single row per CDR3 protein. The sample lists over 90,000 distinct CDR3 sequences, about 30% occurring once. The sequencing input was glioma tissue, nonneoplastic brain tissue, or PBMCs (not recorded which). This clonotype was obtained from a human donor with low-grade glioma or glioblastoma, undergoing nonglioma brain surgery, or in good health (not recorded which).

CDR3 sequence reads: CASSGGNYEQYF. CDR3 nucleotide sequence: TGTGCCAGCAGCGGTGGGAACTACGAGCAGTACTTC. The chain recombines TRBV6-1 with TRBJ2-7; D call uncertain. The germline V gene has CDR1 MNHNS and CDR2 SASEGT. V was shortened by 6 bases and J by 3 bases, with 9 bases between the two germline ends. The CDR3 totals 12 residues.